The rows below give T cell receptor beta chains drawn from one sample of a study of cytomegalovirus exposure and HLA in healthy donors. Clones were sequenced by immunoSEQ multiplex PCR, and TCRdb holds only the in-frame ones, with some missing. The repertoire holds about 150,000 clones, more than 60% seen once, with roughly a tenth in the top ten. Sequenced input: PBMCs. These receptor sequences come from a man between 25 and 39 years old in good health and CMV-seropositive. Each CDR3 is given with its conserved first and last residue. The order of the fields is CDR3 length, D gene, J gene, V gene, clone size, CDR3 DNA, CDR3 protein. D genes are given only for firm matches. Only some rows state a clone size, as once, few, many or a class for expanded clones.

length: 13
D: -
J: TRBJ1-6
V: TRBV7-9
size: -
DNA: TGTGCCAGCAGCTGGGGAGGTAATTCACCCCTCCACTTT
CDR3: CASSWGGNSPLHF

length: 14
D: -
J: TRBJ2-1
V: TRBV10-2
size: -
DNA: TGCGCCAGCGGTACGGGAGAGCCCTACAATGAGCAGTTCTTC
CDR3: CASGTGEPYNEQFF

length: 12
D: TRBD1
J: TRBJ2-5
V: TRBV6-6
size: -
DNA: TGTGCCACCCGGACAGGGCAAGAGACCCAGTACTTC
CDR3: CATRTGQETQYF

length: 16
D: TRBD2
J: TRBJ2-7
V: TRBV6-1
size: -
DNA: TGTGCCAGCAGTGTAGAACCCGGGACTAGTGGCTACGAGCAGTACTTC
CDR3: CASSVEPGTSGYEQYF

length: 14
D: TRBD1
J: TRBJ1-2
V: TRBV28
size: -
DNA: TGTGCCAGCAGCCAAGCACAGGGGGCTAGCGGCTACACCTTC
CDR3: CASSQAQGASGYTF

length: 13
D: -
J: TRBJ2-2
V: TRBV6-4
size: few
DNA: TGTGCCAGCAGTGAATGGGAGACCGGGGAGCTGTTTTTT
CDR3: CASSEWETGELFF

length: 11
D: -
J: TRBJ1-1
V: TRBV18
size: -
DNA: TGTGCCAGCTCACCACAGGAGGAAGCTTTCTTT
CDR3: CASSPQEEAFF

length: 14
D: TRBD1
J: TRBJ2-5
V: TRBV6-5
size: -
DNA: TGTGCCAGCAGTTACTTGGACAGGCCGGGGTTCCAGTACTTC
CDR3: CASSYLDRPGFQYF

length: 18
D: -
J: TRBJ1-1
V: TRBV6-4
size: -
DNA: TGTGCCAGCAGCGCCCTAGGTATAGCGGGGAAGAGGGACACTGAAGCTTTCTTT
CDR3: CASSALGIAGKRDTEAFF

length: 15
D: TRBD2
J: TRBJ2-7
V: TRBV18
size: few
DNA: TGTGCCAGCTCACTGGTTGCGGGGGTGCGGGACGAGCAGTACTTC
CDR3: CASSLVAGVRDEQYF

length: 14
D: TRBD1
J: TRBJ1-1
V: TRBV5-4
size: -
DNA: TGTGCCAGCAGCCAGACAGGGCGGGTCACTGAAGCTTTCTTT
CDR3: CASSQTGRVTEAFF

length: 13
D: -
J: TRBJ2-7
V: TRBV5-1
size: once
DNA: TGCGCCAGCAGCTTGGATTATTCCTACGAGCAGTACTTC
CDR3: CASSLDYSYEQYF

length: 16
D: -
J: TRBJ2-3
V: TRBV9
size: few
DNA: TGTGCCAGCAGCCCAGGGGTCGCGGGAGCGGGTGATACGCAGTATTTT
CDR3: CASSPGVAGAGDTQYF

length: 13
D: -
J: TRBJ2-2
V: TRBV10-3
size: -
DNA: TGTGCCATCAGTGGGACACTCACCGGGGAGCTGTTTTTT
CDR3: CAISGTLTGELFF

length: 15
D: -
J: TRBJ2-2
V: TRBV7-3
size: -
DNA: TGTGCCAGCAGCTTAACGGAGTCTAACACCGGGGAGCTGTTTTTT
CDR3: CASSLTESNTGELFF

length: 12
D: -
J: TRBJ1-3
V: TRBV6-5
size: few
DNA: TGTGCCAGCGGCAGGGGAGGAAACACCATATATTTT
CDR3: CASGRGGNTIYF

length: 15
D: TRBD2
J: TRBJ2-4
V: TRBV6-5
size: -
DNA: TGTGCCAGCAGTCCGACCGGGGGGGCCAAAAACATTCAGTACTTC
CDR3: CASSPTGGAKNIQYF

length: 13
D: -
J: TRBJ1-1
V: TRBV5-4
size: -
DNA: TGTGCCAGCAGCTTCGGGGGGAACACTGAAGCTTTCTTT
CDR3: CASSFGGNTEAFF

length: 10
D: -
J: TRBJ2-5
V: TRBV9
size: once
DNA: TGTGCCAGCGTTCGGGAGACCCAGTACTTC
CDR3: CASVRETQYF

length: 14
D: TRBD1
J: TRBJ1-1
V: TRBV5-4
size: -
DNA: TGTGCCAGCAGCTTGGACAGGGGCGTCACTGAAGCTTTCTTT
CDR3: CASSLDRGVTEAFF

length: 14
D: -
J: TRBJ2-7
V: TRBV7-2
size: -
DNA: TGTGCCAGCAGCCCCCGTGCGGGGTACTACGAGCAGTACTTC
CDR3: CASSPRAGYYEQYF

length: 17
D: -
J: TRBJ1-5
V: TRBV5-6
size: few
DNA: TGTGCCAGCAGCTTGGGTCGGGCAGGGAAGGACAATCAGCCCCAGCATTTT
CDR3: CASSLGRAGKDNQPQHF

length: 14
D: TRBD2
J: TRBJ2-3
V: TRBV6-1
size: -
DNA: TGTGCCAGCAGTACCTCGGCGGGAGCAGATACGCAGTATTTT
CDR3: CASSTSAGADTQYF

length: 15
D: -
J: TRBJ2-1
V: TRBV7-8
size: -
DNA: TGTGCCAGCACCGAGGGGGGGGTCGTCGGGGATGAGCAGTTCTTC
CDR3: CASTEGGVVGDEQFF

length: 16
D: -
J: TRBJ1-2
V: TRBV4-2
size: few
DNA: TGTGCCAGCAGCCAAACTTTTGACATTGTGGACTATGGCTACACCTTC
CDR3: CASSQTFDIVDYGYTF

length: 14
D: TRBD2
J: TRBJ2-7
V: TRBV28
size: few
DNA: TGTGCCAGCAGTATGCTAGCGGGAAAACTCGAGCAGTACTTC
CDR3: CASSMLAGKLEQYF